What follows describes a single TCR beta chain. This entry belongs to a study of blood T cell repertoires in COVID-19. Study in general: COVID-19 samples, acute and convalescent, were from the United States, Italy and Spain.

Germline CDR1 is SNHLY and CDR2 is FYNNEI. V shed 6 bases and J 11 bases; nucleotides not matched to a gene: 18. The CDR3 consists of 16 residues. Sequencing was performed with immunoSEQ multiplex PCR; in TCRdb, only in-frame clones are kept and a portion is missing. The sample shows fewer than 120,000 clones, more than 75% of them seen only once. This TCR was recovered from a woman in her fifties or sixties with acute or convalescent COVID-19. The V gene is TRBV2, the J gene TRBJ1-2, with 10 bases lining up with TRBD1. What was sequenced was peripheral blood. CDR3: CASRPHRDRGSGGYTF. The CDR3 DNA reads TGTGCCAGCAGGCCCCATCGGGACAGGGGATCAGGAGGGTACACCTTC.